The clone carrying this TCR beta chain was recorded once. Being one base from a much bigger clone, this may be a read error. CDR3 length equals 12 residues. The ends were cut back, 3 bases at V and 1 base at J, with 3 bases in the middle. Germline V gene data show CDR1 as SGHTA and CDR2 as FQGNSA. The data were taken from a study of blood T cell repertoires in COVID-19. On the study more broadly: From the United States, Italy and Spain came samples of acute and convalescent COVID-19.

Original handling: Using reference gene primer amplification, nucleated cell counts were estimated. The protocol was immunoSEQ multiplex PCR, while the TCRdb copy is restricted to in-frame clones and leaves out a portion. Clone size and the V and J calls come from that table; the DNA yielded D and trimming. The sample has 110,000 to 150,000 clones, 75% to 85% seen once. The genes are TRBV7-2 and TRBJ1-1, with D uncertain. Sequenced input: peripheral blood. The source of this sequence is a woman aged 50 to 60 with acute or convalescent COVID-19. CDR3 amino acids: CASSFGNTEAFF. The CDR3 DNA reads TGTGCCAGCAGCTTCGGGAACACTGAAGCTTTCTTT.